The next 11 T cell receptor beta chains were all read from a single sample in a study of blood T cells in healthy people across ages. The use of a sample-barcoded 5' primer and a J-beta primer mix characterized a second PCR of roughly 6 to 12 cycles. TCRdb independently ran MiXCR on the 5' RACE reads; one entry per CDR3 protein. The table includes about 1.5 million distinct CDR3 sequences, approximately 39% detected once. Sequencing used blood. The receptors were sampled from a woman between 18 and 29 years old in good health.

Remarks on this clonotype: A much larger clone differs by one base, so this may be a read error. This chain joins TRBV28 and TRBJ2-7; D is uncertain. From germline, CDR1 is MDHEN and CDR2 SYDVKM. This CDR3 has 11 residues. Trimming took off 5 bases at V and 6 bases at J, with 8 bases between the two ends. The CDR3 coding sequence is TGTGCCAGCAGTATGAGAAGCGAGCAGTACTTC. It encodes CASSMRSEQYF.

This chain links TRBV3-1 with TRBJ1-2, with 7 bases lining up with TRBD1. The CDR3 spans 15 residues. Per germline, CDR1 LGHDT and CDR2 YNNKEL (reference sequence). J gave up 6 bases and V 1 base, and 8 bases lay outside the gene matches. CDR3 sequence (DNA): TGTGCCAGCAGCCAAGCGGACAGGTCCGACGATGGCTACACCTTC. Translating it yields CASSQADRSDDGYTF.

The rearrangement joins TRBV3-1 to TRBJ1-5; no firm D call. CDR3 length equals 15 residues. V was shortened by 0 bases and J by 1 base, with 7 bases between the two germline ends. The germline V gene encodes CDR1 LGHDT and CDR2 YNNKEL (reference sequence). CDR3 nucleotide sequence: TGTGCCAGCAGCCAAGAATTCGGGAGCAATCAGCCCCAGCATTTT. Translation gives CASSQEFGSNQPQHF.

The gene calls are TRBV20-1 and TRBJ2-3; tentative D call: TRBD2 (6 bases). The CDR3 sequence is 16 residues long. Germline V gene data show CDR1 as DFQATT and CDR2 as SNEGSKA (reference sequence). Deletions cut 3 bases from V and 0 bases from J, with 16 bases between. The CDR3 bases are TGCAGTGCTAGTGGGCCAGCGGGCGCTAGCACAGATACGCAGTATTTT. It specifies CSASGPAGASTDTQYF.

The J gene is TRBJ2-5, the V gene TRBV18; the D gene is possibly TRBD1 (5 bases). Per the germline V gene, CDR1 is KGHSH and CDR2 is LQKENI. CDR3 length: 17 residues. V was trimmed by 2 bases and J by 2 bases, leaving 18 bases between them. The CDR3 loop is CASSPNPAVDSQETQYF. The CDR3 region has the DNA TGTGCCAGCTCACCAAACCCGGCCGTTGACAGTCAAGAGACCCAGTACTTC.

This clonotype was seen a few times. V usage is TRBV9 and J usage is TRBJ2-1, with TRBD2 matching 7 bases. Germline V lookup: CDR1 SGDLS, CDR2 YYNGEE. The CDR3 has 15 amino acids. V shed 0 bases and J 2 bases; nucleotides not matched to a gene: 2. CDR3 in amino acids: CASSVDSGPYNEQFF. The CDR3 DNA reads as TGTGCCAGCAGCGTAGATAGCGGGCCCTACAATGAGCAGTTCTTC.

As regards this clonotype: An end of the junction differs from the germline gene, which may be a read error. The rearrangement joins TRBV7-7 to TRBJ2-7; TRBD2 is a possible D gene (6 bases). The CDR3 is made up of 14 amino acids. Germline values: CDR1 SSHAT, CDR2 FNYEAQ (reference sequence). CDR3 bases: TGTGCTAGCAGCTTAAAGGCGGGAATCCACGAGCAGTACTTC. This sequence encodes CASSLKAGIHEQYF.

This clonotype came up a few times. The CDR3 sequence is CASMLAGGPNEQFF. The CDR3 nucleotides are TGTGCCAGCATGCTAGCGGGGGGGCCTAATGAGCAGTTCTTC. The rearrangement links TRBV7-9 to TRBJ2-1; 12 bases match TRBD2. The CDR3 has 14 residues. Trimming removed 7 bases from V and 7 bases from J; junction bases left unmatched: 5. The germline gives CDR1 SEHNR, CDR2 FQNEAQ (reference sequence).

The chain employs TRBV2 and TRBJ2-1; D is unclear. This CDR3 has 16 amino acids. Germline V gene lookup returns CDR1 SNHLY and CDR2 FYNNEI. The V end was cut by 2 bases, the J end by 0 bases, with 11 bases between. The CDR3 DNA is TGTGCCAGCAGTGAAATGAGGAGTCCCTCCTACAATGAGCAGTTCTTC. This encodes CASSEMRSPSYNEQFF.

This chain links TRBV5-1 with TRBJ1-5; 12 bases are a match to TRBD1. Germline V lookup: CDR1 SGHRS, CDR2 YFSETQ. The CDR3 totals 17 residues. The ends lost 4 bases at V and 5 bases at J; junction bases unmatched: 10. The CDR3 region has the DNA TGCGCCAGCAGCCCGATGAAGGGACAGGGGGCCTATCAGCCCCAGCATTTT. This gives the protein CASSPMKGQGAYQPQHF.

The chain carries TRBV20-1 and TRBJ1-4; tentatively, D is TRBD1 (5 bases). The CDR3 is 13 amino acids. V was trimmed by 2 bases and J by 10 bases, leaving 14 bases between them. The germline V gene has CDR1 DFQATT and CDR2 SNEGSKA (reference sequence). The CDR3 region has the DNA TGCAGTGCTAGACCTTCACGGGACGGAAAACTGTTTTTT. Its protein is CSARPSRDGKLFF.